This T cell receptor beta chain was observed in a study of blood T cells in healthy people across ages. Total RNA was extracted at no less than 6 micrograms per sample. This CDR3 spans 14 amino acids. Germline V CDR1 and CDR2: SGHVS, FQNEAQ. Trimming cost V 3 bases and J 6 bases, with 13 bases left between them. Study-level points and caveats: Among T cells, TCR beta diversity per million cells dropped roughly linearly as age rose.

Notes on this clonotype: Its antigen is undetermined.

Primed by a sample-barcoded 5' primer and a J-beta primer mix, a second PCR proceeded for about 7 to 12 cycles. TCRdb reanalysed the 5' RACE reads using MiXCR and keeps one entry per CDR3 protein. Of about 1.6 million distinct CDR3 sequences in the sample, around 35% were seen once. The chain couples TRBV7-8 to TRBJ2-3; D unresolved. Sequencing was done on a sample of blood. This TCR was recovered from a woman aged 30 to 39 in good health. The CDR3: CASSLIGASDTQYF. CDR3 in DNA: TGTGCCAGCAGCTTGATAGGAGCAAGCGATACGCAGTATTTT. Variable domain in full (rest from reference TRBV7-8 and TRBJ2-3): GAGVSQSPRYKVAKRGQDVALRCDPISGHVSLFWYQQALGQGPEFLTYFQNEAQLDKSGLPSDRFFAERPEGSVSTLKIQRTQQEDSAVYLCASSLIGASDTQYFGPGTRLTVL.